The TCR beta chain under discussion was sequenced for a study of post-analysis software for immune sequencing data. The overall study: Relapsing-remitting, secondary progressive and progressive-relapsing forms of multiple sclerosis all featured among disease courses. Findings and caveats of the study: Significantly lower normalized Chao1 diversity was found in patients with multiple sclerosis relative to controls. Roughly five TRBV segments appeared more often in patients than in controls, and TRBV5-6, TRBV5-1 and TRBV20-1 were among these. Pronounced co-clustering by F measure was evident among identically batched samples.

Unique molecular identifiers were carried by the TCR beta cDNA libraries. cDNA molecules numbering roughly 0.5 million came from approximately 1 to 10 million T cells. TCRdb reprocessed the PCR reads with MiXCR, giving one entry per CDR3 protein. The sample contains about 430,000 distinct CDR3 sequences, less than 40% of which appear only once. About this clonotype itself: Its antigen remains unidentified.

From germline, CDR1 is SGHRS and CDR2 YFSETQ. V lost 4 bases to trimming and J lost 0 bases, with 11 bases between them. The CDR3 contains 14 residues. The V call is TRBV5-1, the J call TRBJ2-7; D is possibly TRBD1 (5 bases). The TCR originated in a girl aged 2 to 10 with multiple sclerosis. Sequencing used blood. CDR3 amino acids: CASSLDIVSYEQYF. The CDR3 nucleotides read TGCGCCAGCAGCCTGGACATCGTCTCCTACGAGCAGTACTTC.